This TCR beta chain was obtained from a study of blood T cell repertoires in COVID-19. At the level of the study: From the United States, Italy and Spain came samples of acute and convalescent COVID-19. PBMCs, B-cell-depleted T cells, or T cells were the source of the cDNA or gDNA that made up the material.

Source study methods: Reference gene primer amplification in the assay estimated nucleated cell counts. The assay was immunoSEQ multiplex PCR, and TCRdb's table has in-frame clones only and misses some. That table gives V, J and clone size, and the DNA gave D and trimming. Seen here are 150,000 to 200,000 clones, over 80% observed once, and the top ten hold around 10%. The CDR3 extends over 16 amino acids. Trimming took 5 bases from V and 0 from J; bases not matched to a gene: 9. Germline V CDR1 and CDR2: MNHEY, SMNVEV (reference sequence). The TCR comes from an elderly woman with active or convalescent COVID-19. The sample taken for sequencing was peripheral blood. The rearrangement uses TRBV27 and TRBJ2-7, with TRBD2 matching 8 bases. DNA of the CDR3: TGTGCCAGCAGTCCCTCCCCGGGGGGGGGCTCCTACGAGCAGTACTTC. Translating it yields CASSPSPGGGSYEQYF.